These T cell receptor beta chains were read from a single sample in a study of CD4 T cells in relation to SARS-CoV-2 and coronaviruses. Sequenced by immunoSEQ multiplex PCR; TCRdb stores in-frame clones only, minus some. The table has under 65,000 clones, 86% seen once. Sequencing used memory CD4+ T cells from PBMCs. These receptors were taken from a human donor in good health. Both conserved end residues are part of each CDR3. Each record gives: D gene, V gene, CDR3 length, J gene, CDR3 DNA, CDR3 protein. D genes are given only for firm matches.

NA	TRBV28	12	TRBJ1-2	TGTGCCAGCAGTTTGGTGGACTATGGCTACACCTTC	CASSLVDYGYTF
NA	TRBV5-4	14	TRBJ2-2	TGTGCCAGCAGCTTACAAGTGATCACCGGGGAGCTGTTTTTT	CASSLQVITGELFF
NA	TRBV27	16	TRBJ1-5	TGTGCCAGCAGTTTCTGGTCGGGGAATAGCAATCAGCCCCAGCATTTT	CASSFWSGNSNQPQHF
TRBD2	TRBV3-1/TRBV3-2	15	TRBJ2-3	TGTGCCAGCAGCCTCGGACTAGCCTTCACAGATACGCAGTATTTT	CASSLGLAFTDTQYF
NA	TRBV19	13	TRBJ2-7	TGTGCCAGTAGAAGAGGGCTTAACTACGAGCAGTACTTC	CASRRGLNYEQYF
NA	TRBV12-3/TRBV12-4	13	TRBJ1-2	TGTGCCAGCAGTTTATCGAACAGCTATGGCTACACCTTC	CASSLSNSYGYTF
NA	TRBV29-1	13	TRBJ2-7	TGCAGCGTTGAATTGGGGGGACGAGGCGAGCAGTACTTC	CSVELGGRGEQYF
TRBD1	TRBV5-6	15	TRBJ2-1	TGTGCCAGCAGCTTGGCTCGGACAGGGTGGCATGAGCAGTTCTTC	CASSLARTGWHEQFF
NA	TRBV21-1	14	TRBJ2-4	TGTGCCAGCTGGATGGGCAGAGCCAAAAACATTCAGTACTTC	CASWMGRAKNIQYF
NA	TRBV5-1	13	TRBJ1-2	TGCGCCAGCAGCCCACCTTCGGAGGAGGGCTACACCTTC	CASSPPSEEGYTF
TRBD2	TRBV2	15	TRBJ2-1	TGTGCCAGCAGAACCGGGACTAGCGGGAGGAATGAGCAGTTCTTC	CASRTGTSGRNEQFF